Following are 9 T cell receptor beta chains from one sample sequenced in a study of blood T cells in healthy people across ages (dated by TCRdb to about 2015). The receptor library was made with 5' RACE. The run used an Illumina HiSeq 2500. A second PCR of roughly 6 to 11 cycles was performed with a sample-barcoded 5' primer and a J-beta primer mix. TCRdb itself trimmed the public reads at Q25 with fastp, ran MiXCR and retained productive beta chains. When rows share a CDR3 protein, they turn into one entry using the most common DNA and genes. The sample has 800,000 or so distinct CDR3 sequences on record, around 50% of them singletons. The ten largest clones represent over 15% of the sample. Source material: blood. The receptors shown here come from a man at least 80 years old in good health.

This chain connects TRBV7-2 to TRBJ2-1; D not resolved. Trimming left V 6 bases short and J 4 bases short, with 13 bases between. The germline V gene has CDR1 SGHTA and CDR2 FQGNSA. The CDR3 is 14 residues long. The CDR3 protein is CASRVDNRYNEQFF. In DNA, the CDR3 is TGTGCCAGCAGAGTGGATAACCGGTACAATGAGCAGTTCTTC.

This clonotype was counted a few times. The chain carries TRBV2 and TRBJ1-6; TRBD1 matches 7 bases. The length of the CDR3 is 14 residues. Germline CDR1 and CDR2: SNHLY and FYNNEI. J gave up 12 bases and V 3 bases, and 8 bases lay outside the gene matches. Here the CDR3 reads CASSDEQGSLPLHF. DNA of the CDR3: TGTGCCAGCAGTGACGAACAGGGGAGCTTACCCCTCCACTTT.

The chain links TRBV18 to TRBJ2-7; TRBD1 is a possible D gene (5 bases). Trimming left V 3 bases short and J 2 bases short, with 11 bases between. Germline V gene data show CDR1 as KGHSH and CDR2 as LQKENI. This CDR3 contains 14 residues. The CDR3 region is CASSPTQETYEQYF. The DNA of the CDR3 is TGTGCCAGCTCACCCACACAGGAGACCTACGAGCAGTACTTC. Looking up the rest from reference TRBV18 and TRBJ2-7 gives the full variable domain: NAGVMQNPRHLVRRRGQEARLRCSPMKGHSHVYWYRQLPEEGLKFMVYLQKENIIDESGMPKERFSAEFPKEGPSILRIQQVVRGDSAAYFCASSPTQETYEQYFGPGTRLTVT.

In the case of this clonotype: This could be a read error, since a much larger clone is one nucleotide away. V is TRBV28 and J is TRBJ2-7; 12 bases fit TRBD1. The DNA end favors TRBJ2-1, so the J call may be wrong. This CDR3 is 16 amino acids long. Germline V CDR1 and CDR2: MDHEN, SYDVKM. Here the CDR3 reads CASSGTGTGGVNRQFF. Written as DNA, the CDR3 is TGTGCCAGCAGCGGGACCGGGACAGGGGGCGTTAATCGGCAGTTCTTC.

This clonotype was recorded a few times. V and J are TRBV7-8 and TRBJ2-3; 8 nucleotides line up with TRBD2. Germline V lookup: CDR1 SGHVS, CDR2 FQNEAQ. The V gene end was trimmed by 5 bases and the J gene end by 1 base; junction bases not matched to a gene: 8. The CDR3 totals 16 residues. CDR3 residues: CASSPRGGGGTDTQYF. In nucleotides, the CDR3 is TGTGCCAGCAGCCCCCGGGGGGGCGGAGGCACAGATACGCAGTATTTT.

The sample holds many counts of this clonotype. A much bigger clone sits one base away, suggesting this may be a read error. This chain links TRBV5-1 with TRBJ2-5; the match to TRBD2 covers 14 bases. The V and J ends lost 6 bases and 11 bases, in that order; junction bases with no gene match: 9. CDR1 is SGHRS and CDR2 is YFSETQ in the germline V gene. There are 14 residues in the CDR3. CDR3 in DNA: TGCGCCAGCACCCTCGGACTAGCGGGAGGTGAGCAGTACTTC. Its translation is CASTLGLAGGEQYF.

The rearrangement joins TRBV6-1 to TRBJ2-7; a possible D gene is TRBD1 (5 bases). There are 16 residues in the CDR3. Trimming took off 4 bases at V and 4 bases at J, with 20 bases between the two ends. Germline V CDR1 and CDR2: MNHNS, SASEGT. The CDR3 here is CASSGIPGNPPYEQYF. The CDR3 DNA reads TGTGCCAGCAGTGGAATCCCAGGGAACCCGCCTTACGAGCAGTACTTC.

The rearrangement links TRBV7-2 to TRBJ2-3; TRBD2 matches 7 bases. The CDR3 contains 14 residues. Trimming at V came to 8 bases and at J to 2 bases, leaving 7 bases not matched to a gene. In germline, CDR1 is SGHTA, CDR2 FQGNSA. The CDR3 DNA follows: TGTGCCAGCTCCCGGGGGGTCCACACAGATACGCAGTATTTT. This codes for CASSRGVHTDTQYF.

The chain is built from TRBV5-1 and TRBJ1-5; perhaps TRBD1 as D (6 bases). V was cut by 0 bases and J by 2 bases, with 12 bases left in between. The CDR3 covers 16 residues. Looked up from germline, CDR1 is SGHRS and CDR2 is YFSETQ. The CDR3 protein is CASSLVGGAGNQPQHF. The CDR3 nucleotides are TGCGCCAGCAGCTTGGTGGGGGGCGCTGGCAATCAGCCCCAGCATTTT.